The 29 T cell receptor beta chains in this list originate from one sample, sequenced in a study of blood T cell repertoires in COVID-19. Repertoires were generated with immunoSEQ multiplex PCR, while TCRdb's copy carries only in-frame clones and drops some. The sample has some 160,000 clones; approximately 79% are singletons. The sequenced sample was peripheral blood. The receptors originated from a man aged 50 to 60 with active or convalescent COVID-19.

This rearrangement joins TRBV11-3 to TRBJ2-7; 7 bases align to TRBD2. V lost 0 bases and J lost 2; bases outside the gene matches: 4. The CDR3 is 15 amino acids. Germline-derived CDR1 and CDR2 are SGHNT and YENEEA. This CDR3 is CASSLEAGATYEQYF. As DNA, the CDR3 is TGTGCCAGCAGCTTAGAGGCGGGAGCCACCTACGAGCAGTACTTC.

The chain couples TRBV7-9 to TRBJ1-6; 8 nucleotides match TRBD1. V lost 5 bases to trimming and J lost 10 bases; unmatched junction nucleotides: 7. The V gene's germline CDR1 is SEHNR and CDR2 FQNEAQ (reference sequence). The CDR3 contains 14 residues. CDR3 nucleotide sequence: TGTGCCAGCAGCGGGACAGGAGAGGGCTCACCCCTCCACTTT. Residues: CASSGTGEGSPLHF.

The chain combines TRBV29-1 with TRBJ2-5; 12 bases align to TRBD2. Germline loops: CDR1 SQVTM, CDR2 ANQGSEA. There are 17 residues in the CDR3. The V gene end was trimmed by 6 bases and the J gene end by 5 bases; junction bases not matched to a gene: 16. The CDR3 sequence: CSVSRLAGAIGGETQYF. In DNA form, the CDR3 reads TGCAGCGTCTCACGACTAGCGGGAGCCATTGGCGGGGAGACCCAGTACTTC.

This clone showed up just once. This chain connects TRBV19 to TRBJ1-5; a possible D gene is TRBD1 (5 bases). CDR1 and CDR2 (germline): LNHDA, SQIVND (reference sequence). The CDR3 spans 15 residues. The V and J ends lost 1 base and 6 bases respectively, with 13 bases between them. CDR3 in amino acids: CASSIGGGVFQPQHF. The CDR3, as DNA: TGTGCCAGTAGTATAGGAGGAGGGGTCTTTCAGCCCCAGCATTTT.

The chain recombines TRBV5-1 with TRBJ2-3; 8 bases align to TRBD1. The CDR3 totals 16 residues. V dropped 4 bases and J dropped 2; count of bases not matched to a gene: 9. Per germline, CDR1 SGHRS and CDR2 YFSETQ. CDR3: CASSPDRDFVTDTQYF. In nucleotides, the CDR3 is TGCGCCAGCAGCCCGGACAGGGATTTTGTCACAGATACGCAGTATTTT.

This chain joins TRBV27 and TRBJ2-3; TRBD2 matches at 7 bases. The CDR3 is 17 amino acids. Germline-derived CDR1 and CDR2 are MNHEY and SMNVEV (reference sequence). V trimming: 5 bases; J trimming: 6 bases; junction bases outside the gene matches: 17. CDR3 loop: CASSLLPRFAGVDTQYF. In DNA form, the CDR3 reads TGTGCCAGCAGTCTGTTGCCCCGGTTTGCGGGAGTGGATACGCAGTATTTT.

The V and J genes are TRBV19 and TRBJ2-7; 7 bases align to TRBD1. V was clipped by 3 bases and J by 2 bases; unmatched bases: 4. CDR1 LNHDA and CDR2 SQIVND come from the germline V gene (reference sequence). The CDR3 is 14 residues long. This CDR3 reads CASSIRDRPYEQYF. DNA for the CDR3: TGTGCCAGTAGTATCAGGGACAGACCCTACGAGCAGTACTTC.

The chain recombines TRBV7-9 with TRBJ2-7, with TRBD1 identical over 7 bases. The V segment lost 6 bases and the J segment 0 bases; nucleotides outside the gene matches: 2. The CDR3 length is 13 residues. CDR1 is SEHNR, CDR2 FQNEAQ, per germline (reference sequence). The CDR3 loop is CASSTGVSYEQYF. For the CDR3, the DNA is TGTGCCAGCAGTACAGGGGTCTCCTACGAGCAGTACTTC.

The chain combines TRBV19 with TRBJ2-3; 10 bases match TRBD2. Germline V gene sequence: CDR1 LNHDA, CDR2 SQIVND (reference sequence). The trim removed 5 bases at V and 2 bases at J, leaving 10 bases unmatched. The CDR3 consists of 17 residues. In DNA form, the CDR3 reads TGTGCCAGTAGTCCATCCTTACTAGCGGGAAACACAGATACGCAGTATTTT. Encoded protein: CASSPSLLAGNTDTQYF. The whole variable domain, filled in from reference TRBV19 and TRBJ2-3, reads DGGITQSPKYLFRKEGQNVTLSCEQNLNHDAMYWYRQDPGQGLRLIYYSQIVNDFQKGDIAEGYSVSREKKESFPLTVTSAQKNPTAFYLCASSPSLLAGNTDTQYFGPGTRLTVL.

V is TRBV10-3 and J is TRBJ1-4; TRBD1 matches 9 bases. V lost 6 bases to trimming and J lost 7 bases; unmatched junction nucleotides: 6. Germline V gene lookup returns CDR1 ENHRY and CDR2 SYGVKD. This CDR3 has 14 residues. In DNA form, the CDR3 reads TGTGCCATCAGGCCGGGACAGGGACCTGAAAAACTGTTTTTT. Its translation: CAIRPGQGPEKLFF.

The chain has TRBV27 and TRBJ2-1; TRBD1 agrees at 7 bases. The germline CDR1 and CDR2 sequences are MNHEY and SMNVEV (reference sequence). The CDR3 is 16 amino acids. V was clipped by 5 bases and J by 2 bases; unmatched bases: 9. CDR3 sequence reads: CASSPPRGGPYNEQFF. For the CDR3, the DNA is TGTGCCAGCAGTCCACCAAGAGGGGGCCCCTACAATGAGCAGTTCTTC.

The rearrangement links TRBV18 to TRBJ2-7; 8 bases line up with TRBD1. The CDR3 loop spans 12 amino acids. J lost 6 bases, V lost 2 bases, and 0 bases had no gene match. Per germline, CDR1 KGHSH and CDR2 LQKENI. The CDR3 is CASSPGQGEQYF. The CDR3, as DNA: TGTGCCAGCTCACCAGGACAGGGCGAGCAGTACTTC. Full variable domain (rest looked up from reference TRBV18 and TRBJ2-7): NAGVMQNPRHLVRRRGQEARLRCSPMKGHSHVYWYRQLPEEGLKFMVYLQKENIIDESGMPKERFSAEFPKEGPSILRIQQVVRGDSAAYFCASSPGQGEQYFGPGTRLTVT.

This chain joins TRBV11-3 and TRBJ2-5, with 8 nucleotides matching TRBD2. CDR1 SGHNT and CDR2 YENEEA come from the germline V gene. J gave up 4 bases and V 1 base, and 8 bases lay outside the gene matches. The CDR3 spans 16 residues. CDR3 in amino acids: CASSLGGGGSGETQYF. In DNA form, the CDR3 reads TGTGCCAGCAGCTTAGGAGGCGGGGGGTCAGGAGAGACCCAGTACTTC.

The chain links TRBV7-6 to TRBJ1-6; no clear D gene. The CDR3 covers 14 residues. Germline V gives CDR1 SGHVS, CDR2 FNYEAQ. Trimming cost V 1 base and J 9 bases, with 10 bases left between them. CDR3 bases: TGTGCCAGCAGCTTAGGGCAAGTTTCTTCACCCCTCCACTTT. Translation gives CASSLGQVSSPLHF.

The V and J genes are TRBV5-1 and TRBJ1-1; a weak D match, TRBD1 (5 bases). CDR1 is SGHRS and CDR2 is YFSETQ in the germline V gene. The CDR3 has 15 amino acids. Trimming removed 1 base from V and 1 base from J, with 11 bases in between. The CDR3 nucleotides are TGCGCCAGCAGCTTGCAAGGGGCTGCGAACACTGAAGCTTTCTTT. Translating it yields CASSLQGAANTEAFF. Filled out from reference TRBV5-1 and TRBJ1-1, the complete variable domain reads KAGVTQTPRYLIKTRGQQVTLSCSPISGHRSVSWYQQTPGQGLQFLFEYFSETQRNKGNFPGRFSGRQFSNSRSEMNVSTLELGDSALYLCASSLQGAANTEAFFGQGTRLTVV.

The chain recombines TRBV5-5 with TRBJ1-2; D ambiguous. Germline assignment: CDR1 SGHKS and CDR2 YYEKEE (reference sequence). The CDR3 is 13 residues long. V lost 5 bases to trimming and J lost 2 bases, with 10 bases between them. DNA for the CDR3: TGTGCCAGCAGAGCGGAGCGGAACTATGGCTACACCTTC. The encoded protein is CASRAERNYGYTF.

This clone showed up just once. The chain couples TRBV6-5 to TRBJ2-7; a weak D match, TRBD2 (6 bases). The CDR3 is 13 residues long. Between the trimmed V and J ends, which lost 8 bases and 0 bases, there was a span of 11 bases. Germline assignment: CDR1 MNHEY and CDR2 SVGAGI. The CDR3 loop reads CASSRGTSYEQYF. The DNA of the CDR3 is TGTGCCAGCTCCCGGGGGACCTCCTACGAGCAGTACTTC.

The chain combines TRBV18 with TRBJ2-1; 9 bases agree with TRBD2. The germline gives CDR1 KGHSH, CDR2 LQKENI. The V gene end was trimmed by 2 bases and the J gene end by 2 bases; junction bases not matched to a gene: 7. CDR3 size: 17 residues. Here the CDR3 reads CASSPTARGGTYNEQFF. The CDR3 DNA reads as TGTGCCAGCTCACCAACAGCGCGGGGGGGTACCTACAATGAGCAGTTCTTC. Together with reference TRBV18 and TRBJ2-1, the CDR3 gives the full variable domain: NAGVMQNPRHLVRRRGQEARLRCSPMKGHSHVYWYRQLPEEGLKFMVYLQKENIIDESGMPKERFSAEFPKEGPSILRIQQVVRGDSAAYFCASSPTARGGTYNEQFFGPGTRLTVL.

The J gene is TRBJ1-1, the V gene TRBV19; 9 bases are a match to TRBD1. The CDR3 is 15 amino acids. Trimming cost V 11 bases and J 4 bases; bases outside gene matches: 14. Germline V gives CDR1 LNHDA, CDR2 SQIVND (reference sequence). The CDR3 bases are TGTGCCTCCCCCCCGGGACAGGGAGCGAGCACTGAAGCTTTCTTT. Translation gives CASPPGQGASTEAFF.

The chain combines TRBV6-4 with TRBJ2-1, with no clear D. Germline loops: CDR1 MRHNA, CDR2 SNTAGT. V was clipped by 8 bases and J by 5 bases, with 13 bases between them. The CDR3 is 13 amino acids. The CDR3 DNA is TGTGCCAGCGGAGAAACCCTAAACAATGAGCAGTTCTTC. Residues: CASGETLNNEQFF.

The chain uses TRBV9 and TRBJ1-3, with D unresolved. This CDR3 has 13 amino acids. Trimming pared 7 bases from V and 6 bases from J, leaving 14 bases between. The germline gives CDR1 SGDLS, CDR2 YYNGEE. CDR3 coding DNA: TGTGCCAGCGGTCAAGCGGGCTTAAACACCATATATTTT. Amino acid sequence: CASGQAGLNTIYF.

The V and J genes are TRBV7-3 and TRBJ2-1; maybe TRBD2 (6 bases). CDR1 and CDR2 (germline): SGHTA, FQGTGA. The CDR3 runs 16 residues. With 1 base removed from V and 6 bases from J, the gap between germline ends came to 16 bases. The CDR3 DNA is TGTGCCAGCAGCTTAAGACGGACTCCCGGGGGCAATGAGCAGTTCTTC. Its protein is CASSLRRTPGGNEQFF.

The gene calls are TRBV9 and TRBJ1-4, with a tentative D call TRBD1 (5 bases). The CDR3 is made up of 13 amino acids. V lost 7 bases and J 5 bases, leaving 12 bases between the germline ends. Germline V CDR1 and CDR2: SGDLS, YYNGEE. As DNA, the CDR3 is TGTGCCAGCTCGAACAGGAGCAATGAAAAACTGTTTTTT. Protein product: CASSNRSNEKLFF.

The chain couples TRBV2 to TRBJ2-1; D is ambiguous. The CDR3 consists of 12 residues. Germline CDR1 and CDR2: SNHLY and FYNNEI. Trimming shortened V by 7 bases and J by 7 bases, and 11 bases separated the two germline ends. The chain's CDR3 is CASKASLNEQFF. The CDR3 coding sequence is TGTGCCAGCAAAGCTAGTCTAAATGAGCAGTTCTTC.

The CDR3 coding sequence is TGTGCCAGCAGCCCAGGACAGGAGGAGACCCAGTACTTC. It translates to CASSPGQEETQYF. This chain uses TRBV12-1 with TRBJ2-5; the listed D gene, TRBD1, was not tested against the DNA. TRBV12-1 is marked as a pseudogene. The CDR3 sequence is 13 residues long.

This clone came up once. This rearrangement joins TRBV11-2 to TRBJ2-7; 9 bases map to TRBD1. From germline, CDR1 is SGHAT and CDR2 FQNNGV. This CDR3 contains 17 residues. V shed 5 bases, J shed 7 bases, and the junction held 18 bases outside the gene matches. DNA for the CDR3: TGTGCCAGCAGCCTAGGGGGGTACGGGACAGGGCCTAGGGAGCAGTACTTC. Protein: CASSLGGYGTGPREQYF.

This clone has a single count. The chain couples TRBV27 to TRBJ2-7, with 8 bases fitting TRBD1. The CDR3 covers 15 residues. With V trimmed by 5 bases and J by 5 bases, 11 bases remained unmatched. CDR1 is MNHEY and CDR2 is SMNVEV in the germline V gene (reference sequence). CDR3 sequence (DNA): TGTGCCAGCAGTACCCCCAGAAAGACAGGGGACGAGCAGTACTTC. Protein: CASSTPRKTGDEQYF.

Worth noting for this clone: At one of its ends the junction is not consistent with the germline gene, which may arise from a read error. The rearrangement links TRBV6-7 to TRBJ1-5, with D possibly being TRBD1 (5 bases). TRBV6-7 is noted as an ORF with a role that remains uncertain. This CDR3 contains 16 residues. CDR3 coding DNA: TGTGCCCGCAGTCCTGCGGGGGGGGACCGGGGGCAGCCCCAGCATTTT. This sequence encodes CARSPAGGDRGQPQHF.

This rearrangement joins TRBV4-2 to TRBJ2-7; D possibly corresponds to TRBD2 (6 bases). From germline, CDR1 is LGHNA and CDR2 YNFKEQ. V was pared by 0 bases and J by 5 bases, with 11 bases between. This CDR3 spans 14 amino acids. DNA for the CDR3: TGTGCCAGCAGCCAAGATAAACTAGCCCACGAGCAGTACTTC. Translated: CASSQDKLAHEQYF.